This T cell receptor (beta chain) was observed in a study of T cell responses to AZD1222 COVID-19 vaccine. Profiled with immunoSEQ multiplex PCR; TCRdb holds only in-frame clones, not every one. The data contain 150,000 to 180,000 clones, about 88% of them singletons. Study results and limitations: Researchers took repertoire samples only after the peak T cell response had come. The study found Spike-specific TCR breadth and depth rose after two AZD1222 doses. Females made up more of the donors, who were largely white British, and clonal diversity may have come out too low. Baseline seropositivity characterized only a handful of AZD1222 recipients.

Looked up from germline, CDR1 is MNHNY and CDR2 is SVGAGI (reference sequence). This CDR3 is built from 15 residues. V shed 5 bases and J 6 bases; nucleotides not matched to a gene: 10. As concerns this clone: No antigen is known for it.

The sequencing used peripheral blood, collected after recovery from COVID-19. This receptor was obtained from an adult who had recovered from COVID-19. The chain employs TRBV6-6 and TRBJ2-1, with TRBD2 matching 7 bases. CDR3 residues: CASSPDFGGGNEQFF. The CDR3 nucleotides are TGTGCCAGCAGTCCCGACTTCGGCGGGGGCAATGAGCAGTTCTTC.